The 21 T cell receptor beta chains below were found in one sample sequenced in a study of T cells expressing NK-cell markers. TCRdb re-called the 5' RACE reads; every CDR3 protein appears as one record, without DNA. This sample's clone table lists about 260,000 distinct CDR3 sequences. Sequencing was performed on blood T cells: a sorted CD56 or NKG2C T cell subset, CD4+ or CD8+ T cells, or bulk PBMC T cells (not recorded which). These receptors were obtained from a woman aged 18-69 years in good health.

The V gene is TRBV7-9, the J gene TRBJ1-2; TCRdb reports TRBD1, a call that lacks DNA to check it against. The CDR3 covers 13 residues. Germline CDR1 reads SEHNR; CDR2 reads FQNEAQ (reference sequence). CDR3 residues: CASSSGQGDGYTF. Complete variable domain (other parts from reference TRBV7-9 and TRBJ1-2): DTGVSQNPRHKITKRGQNVTFRCDPISEHNRLYWYRQTLGQGPEFLTYFQNEAQLEKSRLLSDRFSAERPKGSFSTLEIQRTEQGDSAMYLCASSSGQGDGYTFGSGTRLTVV.

The chain recombines TRBV4-3 with TRBJ2-1; lacking DNA, the TRBD2 call made by TCRdb goes unchecked. Germline V gives CDR1 LGHNA, CDR2 YSLEER. The CDR3 is made up of 16 amino acids. The CDR3 loop reads CASSQAIPPPYNEQFF.

This sequence joins TRBV5-4 and TRBJ2-5; TCRdb lists TRBD1, though no DNA is available to test this call. CDR1 and CDR2 (germline): SGHNT, YYREEE (reference sequence). The CDR3 covers 13 residues. CDR3 in amino acids: CASSKWEGETQYF.

The chain recombines TRBV3-1 with TRBJ2-1; the TCRdb call, TRBD1, lacks DNA for checking. There are 17 residues in the CDR3. CDR1 is LGHDT and CDR2 is YNNKEL in the germline V gene (reference sequence). CDR3 protein: CASSLHGTGTKDNEQFF.

The rearrangement uses TRBV5-1 and TRBJ1-2; without DNA, the TCRdb call of TRBD1 cannot be checked. This CDR3 is built from 16 residues. Looked up from germline, CDR1 is SGHRS and CDR2 is YFSETQ. CDR3 loop: CASSLMMGESDYGYTF.

The V call is TRBV3-1, the J call TRBJ2-3. The CDR3 has 15 residues. Per the germline V gene, CDR1 is LGHDT and CDR2 is YNNKEL (reference sequence). CDR3 in amino acids: CASSQGNWSTDTQYF.

J is TRBJ2-1 and V is TRBV20-1; TCRdb gives TRBD2 as the D gene, but with no DNA this cannot be confirmed. The CDR3 spans 15 residues. From germline, CDR1 is DFQATT and CDR2 SNEGSKA (reference sequence). The chain's CDR3 is CSAQPGLARMGEQFF.

The V call is TRBV5-1, the J call TRBJ2-3; TCRdb picks TRBD1, but there is no DNA to check that call. Per the germline V gene, CDR1 is SGHRS and CDR2 is YFSETQ. This CDR3 has 15 residues. The CDR3 sequence: CASSLAGGRPDTQYF.

The chain is built from TRBV6-2 or TRBV6-3 and TRBJ2-7; absent DNA, TCRdb's TRBD1 call cannot be checked. The germline V gene has CDR1 MNHEY and CDR2 SVGEGT. This CDR3 is built from 15 residues. CDR3 residues: CASRNAGVSGYEQYF.

The rearrangement links TRBV7-2 to TRBJ2-7. The CDR3 runs 14 residues. Germline V CDR1 and CDR2: SGHTA, FQGNSA. The CDR3 spells CASSPAVQTYEQYF.

The chain has TRBV7-9 and TRBJ2-7; TCRdb selects TRBD2, and the lack of DNA leaves this call unchecked. The CDR3 runs 16 residues. Germline lookup yields CDR1 SEHNR and CDR2 FQNEAQ (reference sequence). CDR3 amino acids: CASSLPLAVGAYEQYF.

V usage is TRBV20-1 and J usage is TRBJ2-7; TCRdb designates TRBD1, a call that cannot be tested without DNA. The CDR3 sequence is 13 residues long. CDR1 DFQATT and CDR2 SNEGSKA come from the germline V gene (reference sequence). This CDR3 reads CSARGDISYEQYF.

The chain employs TRBV20-1 and TRBJ2-3; TCRdb selects TRBD1, and the lack of DNA leaves this call unchecked. The CDR3 runs 13 residues. Per the germline V gene, CDR1 is DFQATT and CDR2 is SNEGSKA (reference sequence). CDR3 loop: CSAPRQGPDTQYF.

This chain links TRBV20-1 with TRBJ2-3. Germline V gene sequence: CDR1 DFQATT, CDR2 SNEGSKA (reference sequence). The CDR3 spans 13 residues. CDR3 protein: CSAPVVGTDTQYF.

The chain uses TRBV7-2 and TRBJ2-5. This CDR3 is built from 13 residues. Germline loops: CDR1 SGHTA, CDR2 FQGNSA. This chain's CDR3 is CASSSYRGETQYF.

The V gene is TRBV3-1, the J gene TRBJ2-1; TCRdb designates TRBD1, a call that cannot be tested without DNA. This CDR3 has 14 residues. Germline CDR1 reads LGHDT; CDR2 reads YNNKEL (reference sequence). This CDR3 is CASSSRQGKNEQFF.

The chain carries TRBV5-1 and TRBJ1-2; TCRdb designates TRBD1, a call that cannot be tested without DNA. This CDR3 is 14 amino acids long. Germline CDR1 reads SGHRS; CDR2 reads YFSETQ. The CDR3 here is CASSLLLPPYGYTF. Combining the CDR3 with reference TRBV5-1 and TRBJ1-2 gives the whole variable domain KAGVTQTPRYLIKTRGQQVTLSCSPISGHRSVSWYQQTPGQGLQFLFEYFSETQRNKGNFPGRFSGRQFSNSRSEMNVSTLELGDSALYLCASSLLLPPYGYTFGSGTRLTVV.

This chain joins TRBV7-9 and TRBJ1-4; lacking DNA, the TRBD1 call made by TCRdb goes unchecked. Per germline, CDR1 SEHNR and CDR2 FQNEAQ (reference sequence). The CDR3 loop spans 14 amino acids. CDR3 protein: CASSLAGANEKLFF.

V gene TRBV11-2 combines with J gene TRBJ2-1; there is no DNA to check the TCRdb D call of TRBD2. The CDR3 runs 15 residues. CDR1 is SGHAT and CDR2 is FQNNGV in the germline V gene. Here the CDR3 reads CASSPVTGKYNEQFF.

The rearrangement joins TRBV20-1 to TRBJ1-1; checking the TCRdb D call of TRBD1 is not possible without DNA. Germline CDR1 DFQATT, CDR2 SNEGSKA (reference sequence). This CDR3 is built from 13 residues. CDR3 region: CSAGDRDGYEAFF.

The rearrangement joins TRBV4-3 to TRBJ1-3. The germline CDR1 and CDR2 sequences are LGHNA and YSLEER. The CDR3 sequence is 15 residues long. The CDR3 region is CASSQAGTSGNTIYF.